The 32 T cell receptor beta chains reported below all come from one sample, sequenced in a study of shared clonotypes between healthy human individuals. This table comes from immunoSEQ multiplex PCR, and its TCRdb copy is limited to in-frame clones, with some not included. The repertoire holds hundreds of thousands of clones, roughly 70% seen once, with about 1.8% in the top ten. The source material was memory CD4+ T cells sorted from blood. Specified subset: CD45RA-negative fraction. The receptors were sampled from a woman aged 25 to 39 in good health.

A few counts support this clone. The chain has TRBV28 and TRBJ2-3; D unresolved. This CDR3 has 13 residues. Trimming removed 4 bases from V and 7 bases from J, with 12 bases in between. CDR1 MDHEN and CDR2 SYDVKM come from the germline V gene. DNA of the CDR3: TGTGCCAGCAGTTCCTACCTTTTATATACGCAGTATTTT. This encodes CASSSYLLYTQYF.

The CDR3 protein is CSVVLQGDQPQHF. CDR3 nucleotides: TGCAGCGTTGTCCTACAGGGAGATCAGCCCCAGCATTTT. The chain uses TRBV29-1 and TRBJ1-5, with D maybe TRBD1 (6 bases). The CDR3 is 13 amino acids. Germline CDR1 reads SQVTM; CDR2 reads ANQGSEA. Trimming left V 4 bases short and J 5 bases short, with 12 bases between.

This clone is a singleton in its sample. This sequence joins TRBV5-1 and TRBJ2-5, with D possibly TRBD2 on 6 matching bases. Germline V gives CDR1 SGHRS, CDR2 YFSETQ. CDR3 length: 14 amino acids. The V end lost 5 bases, the J end lost 1 base, and 12 bases lay between the germline ends. CDR3: CASRPSASQETQYF. The CDR3 nucleotides read TGCGCCAGCAGGCCTAGCGCCTCCCAAGAGACCCAGTACTTC.

J is TRBJ2-7 and V is TRBV28; perhaps TRBD2 as D (6 bases). CDR3 length: 14 residues. The germline V and J ends were trimmed by 3 bases and 2 bases, with 11 bases remaining between them. The germline gives CDR1 MDHEN, CDR2 SYDVKM. The CDR3 nucleotides are TGTGCCAGCAGTTTCCCGACGGGGGCCTACGAGCAGTACTTC. Its translation: CASSFPTGAYEQYF.

This sequence joins TRBV6-4 and TRBJ1-1; D is ambiguous. This CDR3 has 16 residues. The V end was cut by 6 bases, the J end by 4 bases, with 21 bases between. CDR1 MRHNA and CDR2 SNTAGT come from the germline V gene. The CDR3 nucleotides read TGTGCCAGCAGACCTACGGGCGAGTCCCGCGGCACTGAAGCTTTCTTT. Translated, it gives CASRPTGESRGTEAFF.

The rearrangement uses TRBV11-2 and TRBJ1-2, with D uncertain. Trimming stripped 1 base from V and 6 bases from J, with 6 bases between. The CDR3 consists of 12 residues. Germline assignment: CDR1 SGHAT and CDR2 FQNNGV. The DNA for the CDR3 is TGTGCCAGCAGCTTAGCGCTGAATGGCTACACCTTC. It codes for CASSLALNGYTF.

The V and J genes are TRBV27 and TRBJ2-1; perhaps TRBD2 as D (5 bases). Between the trimmed V and J ends, which lost 8 bases and 5 bases, there was a span of 19 bases. Germline assignment: CDR1 MNHEY and CDR2 SMNVEV (reference sequence). The CDR3 contains 15 residues. The CDR3 is CASAKLGLNHNEQFF. CDR3 nucleotides: TGTGCCAGCGCTAAACTCGGACTGAACCACAATGAGCAGTTCTTC.

The chain couples TRBV6-5 to TRBJ2-5, with D unclear. Trimming pared 2 bases from V and 5 bases from J, leaving 9 bases between. CDR1 is MNHEY, CDR2 SVGAGI, per germline. The CDR3 runs to 13 residues. The CDR3 region is CASSYGFRETQYF. The CDR3 DNA reads as TGTGCCAGCAGTTACGGCTTTCGGGAGACCCAGTACTTC.

The chain employs TRBV28 and TRBJ2-7, with D unresolved. Germline assignment: CDR1 MDHEN and CDR2 SYDVKM. The CDR3 contains 15 residues. Trimming left V 5 bases short and J 0 bases short, with 14 bases between. The CDR3 DNA reads as TGTGCCAGCAGTCCCCTTTTCACGAGCTCCTACGAGCAGTACTTC. This translates into CASSPLFTSSYEQYF.

The chain recombines TRBV6-5 with TRBJ2-1, with TRBD2 as a possible D gene (5 bases). The CDR3 is 15 residues long. Trimming pared 0 bases from V and 1 base from J, leaving 7 bases between. The germline CDR1 and CDR2 sequences are MNHEY and SVGAGI. CDR3 sequence reads: CASSYSGASYNEQFF. The CDR3 DNA follows: TGTGCCAGCAGTTACTCGGGAGCGTCCTACAATGAGCAGTTCTTC.

For this clone: A far larger clone is just one base off, so this is likely a read error. The sample carries other DNA sequences with the same CDR3. V usage is TRBV7-9 and J usage is TRBJ2-1; 7 bases fit TRBD2. In germline, CDR1 is SEHNR, CDR2 FQNEAQ (reference sequence). The CDR3 spans 15 residues. V gave up 5 bases and J gave up 0 bases; unmatched junction bases: 4. The chain's CDR3 is CASSTQRDSYNEQFF. The CDR3 nucleotides read TGTGCCAGCAGCACCCAGCGGGACTCCTACAATGAGCAGTTCTTC.

This clone occurred a few times. The chain combines TRBV29-1 with TRBJ1-2; D uncertain. Trimming removed 2 bases from V and 7 bases from J, with 2 bases in between. This CDR3 contains 9 residues. CDR1 and CDR2 from the germline V gene are SQVTM and ANQGSEA. The DNA for the CDR3 is TGCAGCGTTGAACTTGGCTACACCTTC. As protein: CSVELGYTF.

This chain uses TRBV5-1 with TRBJ1-4; weak D call: TRBD1 (6 bases). Trimming pared 0 bases from V and 8 bases from J, leaving 23 bases between. Germline V gene sequence: CDR1 SGHRS, CDR2 YFSETQ. The CDR3 sequence is 18 residues long. In DNA form, the CDR3 reads TGCGCCAGCAGCTTGGCCTTAACGGGAACAGGGTCAAGGGAAAAACTGTTTTTT. This codes for CASSLALTGTGSREKLFF.

This rearrangement joins TRBV28 to TRBJ2-7; D may correspond to TRBD1 or TRBD2 (5 bases each). Germline-derived CDR1 and CDR2 are MDHEN and SYDVKM. V lost 5 bases, J lost 7 bases, and 24 bases lay in between. The CDR3 contains 16 residues. The CDR3 DNA is TGTGCCAGCAGTGTACCTTCCGGGACGCCGTCACGGGAGCAGTACTTC. Translation: CASSVPSGTPSREQYF.

In this sample, this clone turned up a few times. The chain is built from TRBV6-1 and TRBJ1-4; TRBD1 agrees at 9 bases. Germline CDR1 and CDR2: MNHNS and SASEGT. V was pared by 6 bases and J by 12 bases, with 11 bases of the junction left unmatched. The length of the CDR3 is 14 residues. The CDR3 sequence: CASRMGQGVGELFF. As DNA, the CDR3 is TGTGCCAGCAGGATGGGACAGGGAGTTGGGGAACTGTTTTTT.

The CDR3 spells CAISVEDNQPQHF. CDR3 DNA: TGTGCCATCAGTGTAGAGGATAATCAGCCCCAGCATTTT. The chain combines TRBV10-3 with TRBJ1-5; D gene unclear. The CDR3 spans 13 residues. V lost 4 bases, J lost 4 bases, and 8 bases lay in between. CDR1 ENHRY and CDR2 SYGVKD come from the germline V gene.

In this sample, this clone turned up many times. The chain couples TRBV4-2 to TRBJ1-1, with D possibly matching TRBD1 (6 bases). Germline V gives CDR1 LGHNA, CDR2 YNFKEQ. The CDR3 spans 15 residues. V lost 0 bases and J 3 bases, leaving 11 bases between the germline ends. The DNA for the CDR3 is TGTGCCAGCAGCCAAGATTTCCGGACAGACACTGAAGCTTTCTTT. Its translation is CASSQDFRTDTEAFF.

This clone has more than one count but fewer than ten. The genes are TRBV30 and TRBJ2-1; perhaps TRBD2 as D (6 bases). This CDR3 has 14 residues. The germline V gene has CDR1 GTSNPN and CDR2 SVGIG (reference sequence). The V gene lost 2 bases and the J gene lost 6 bases, with 14 bases spanning the gap. The CDR3 reads CAWSISGSFNEQFF. CDR3 sequence (DNA): TGTGCCTGGAGTATTAGCGGTAGCTTCAATGAGCAGTTCTTC.

The chain links TRBV23-1 to TRBJ2-7; 12 nucleotides match TRBD2. TRBV23-1 is recorded as an ORF, its role being uncertain. After removal of 4 bases from V and 2 bases from J, the junction contained 3 bases not matched to a gene. The CDR3 runs 15 residues. The CDR3 bases are TGCGCCAGCAGTCGGCTAGCGGGAGGGCCCTACGAGCAGTACTTC. The encoded protein is CASSRLAGGPYEQYF.

This chain joins TRBV11-2 and TRBJ2-7; 7 bases align to TRBD2. This CDR3 contains 14 residues. In germline, CDR1 is SGHAT, CDR2 FQNNGV. The junction had 3 bases not matched to a gene; V was cut back by 1 base and J by 3 bases. The CDR3 loop reads CASSLVGTNYEQYF. CDR3 sequence (DNA): TGTGCCAGCAGCTTAGTCGGGACTAACTACGAGCAGTACTTC.

The V call is TRBV11-2, the J call TRBJ2-7; 8 bases align to TRBD1. This CDR3 spans 16 amino acids. The V segment lost 2 bases and the J segment 9 bases; nucleotides outside the gene matches: 15. Per the germline V gene, CDR1 is SGHAT and CDR2 is FQNNGV. As DNA, the CDR3 is TGTGCCAGCAGCTTACACGAGGTCCTTACTACAGGGGGGCAGTACTTC. Protein sequence: CASSLHEVLTTGGQYF.

The chain recombines TRBV28 with TRBJ2-7; TRBD2 aligns across 16 bases. V dropped 7 bases and J dropped 7; count of bases not matched to a gene: 7. Germline V gives CDR1 MDHEN, CDR2 SYDVKM. This CDR3 has 15 residues. CDR3 sequence reads: CASTTGLAGGREQYF. CDR3 in DNA: TGTGCCAGCACTACGGGACTAGCGGGAGGGAGGGAGCAGTACTTC.

The rearrangement joins TRBV19 to TRBJ2-6; no definite D call. The germline CDR1 and CDR2 sequences are LNHDA and SQIVND (reference sequence). The CDR3 sequence is 16 residues long. V shed 6 bases and J shed 4 bases, with 16 bases lying between them. The chain's CDR3 is CASRRTDINGANVLTF. The CDR3 bases are TGTGCCAGTAGGCGGACGGATATTAACGGGGCCAACGTCCTGACTTTC.

This clone occurred once. The V call is TRBV6-1, the J call TRBJ2-3; no reliable D call. The CDR3 loop spans 14 amino acids. Per the germline V gene, CDR1 is MNHNS and CDR2 is SASEGT. With 6 bases removed from V and 1 base from J, the gap between germline ends came to 11 bases. In DNA, the CDR3 is TGTGCCAGCAGAACTGGTCAGGGCACAGATACGCAGTATTTT. Residues: CASRTGQGTDTQYF.

The chain employs TRBV7-9 and TRBJ2-5, with 7 bases that match TRBD1. The CDR3 runs 15 residues. Trimming at V came to 5 bases and at J to 4 bases, leaving 10 bases not matched to a gene. Germline loops: CDR1 SEHNR, CDR2 FQNEAQ (reference sequence). The CDR3 DNA follows: TGTGCCAGCAGCGGACGCCCTTGGGACAGAGAGACCCAGTACTTC. Translated: CASSGRPWDRETQYF.

The J gene is TRBJ2-5, the V gene TRBV9; D is ambiguous. Trimming left V 3 bases short and J 4 bases short, with 4 bases between. CDR1 and CDR2 from the germline V gene are SGDLS and YYNGEE. The CDR3 is 11 amino acids. Written as DNA, the CDR3 is TGTGCCAGCAGCGCCGGAGAGACCCAGTACTTC. Translating it yields CASSAGETQYF.

The V and J genes are TRBV7-3 and TRBJ2-3; 10 bases line up with TRBD2. Germline values: CDR1 SGHTA, CDR2 FQGTGA. The CDR3 has 14 residues. V lost 5 bases to trimming and J lost 1 base; unmatched junction nucleotides: 0. The CDR3 bases are TGTGCCAGCAGCGGACTAGCGGGCACAGATACGCAGTATTTT. The encoded protein is CASSGLAGTDTQYF.

This clone is a singleton in its sample. The J gene is TRBJ2-5, the V gene TRBV7-2, with 7 bases that match TRBD1. The CDR3 has 14 residues. Germline CDR1 is SGHTA and CDR2 is FQGNSA. J gave up 5 bases and V 5 bases, and 8 bases lay outside the gene matches. In DNA form, the CDR3 reads TGTGCCAGCAGCCGGCAGGGGGTTTGGGAGACCCAGTACTTC. Its translation is CASSRQGVWETQYF. Using reference TRBV7-2 and TRBJ2-5 for the parts outside the CDR3, the full variable domain is GAGVSQSPSNKVTEKGKDVELRCDPISGHTALYWYRQSLGQGLEFLIYFQGNSAPDKSGLPSDRFSAERTGGSVSTLTIQRTQQEDSAVYLCASSRQGVWETQYFGPGTRLLVL.

This clone was seen more than once but under ten times. The same CDR3 is also encoded by other DNA sequences in this sample. The chain combines TRBV19 with TRBJ1-2; 7 bases agree with TRBD1. The CDR3 covers 13 residues. Germline V CDR1 and CDR2: LNHDA, SQIVND (reference sequence). The V and J ends lost 5 bases and 3 bases, in that order; junction bases with no gene match: 3. The CDR3 DNA follows: TGTGCCAGTAGTCCCGACAGGGACTATGGCTACACCTTC. As protein: CASSPDRDYGYTF.

CDR3 loop: CASSYSDLIEAFF. DNA for the CDR3: TGTGCCAGCAGTTACTCCGATCTAATTGAAGCTTTCTTT. The gene calls are TRBV6-5 and TRBJ1-1; D not resolved. Per the germline V gene, CDR1 is MNHEY and CDR2 is SVGAGI. The ends were cut back, 0 bases at V and 7 bases at J, with 9 bases in the middle. The CDR3 sequence is 13 residues long.

The chain is built from TRBV7-2 and TRBJ2-5; no definite D call. V lost 5 bases and J 4 bases, leaving 14 bases between the germline ends. CDR1 is SGHTA, CDR2 FQGNSA, per germline. The CDR3 consists of 14 residues. The CDR3 loop is CASSPQTSGETQYF. The CDR3 DNA reads TGTGCCAGCAGCCCGCAAACGTCTGGAGAGACCCAGTACTTC. Variable domain in full (rest from reference TRBV7-2 and TRBJ2-5): GAGVSQSPSNKVTEKGKDVELRCDPISGHTALYWYRQSLGQGLEFLIYFQGNSAPDKSGLPSDRFSAERTGGSVSTLTIQRTQQEDSAVYLCASSPQTSGETQYFGPGTRLLVL.

The V gene is TRBV4-1, the J gene TRBJ1-1; TRBD1 agrees at 7 bases. Trimming at V came to 4 bases and at J to 1 base, leaving 6 bases not matched to a gene. The CDR3 has 15 amino acids. CDR1 is MGHRA and CDR2 is YSYEKL in the germline V gene. CDR3: CASSRSGTANTEAFF. In nucleotides, the CDR3 is TGCGCCAGCAGCCGAAGTGGGACAGCGAACACTGAAGCTTTCTTT.